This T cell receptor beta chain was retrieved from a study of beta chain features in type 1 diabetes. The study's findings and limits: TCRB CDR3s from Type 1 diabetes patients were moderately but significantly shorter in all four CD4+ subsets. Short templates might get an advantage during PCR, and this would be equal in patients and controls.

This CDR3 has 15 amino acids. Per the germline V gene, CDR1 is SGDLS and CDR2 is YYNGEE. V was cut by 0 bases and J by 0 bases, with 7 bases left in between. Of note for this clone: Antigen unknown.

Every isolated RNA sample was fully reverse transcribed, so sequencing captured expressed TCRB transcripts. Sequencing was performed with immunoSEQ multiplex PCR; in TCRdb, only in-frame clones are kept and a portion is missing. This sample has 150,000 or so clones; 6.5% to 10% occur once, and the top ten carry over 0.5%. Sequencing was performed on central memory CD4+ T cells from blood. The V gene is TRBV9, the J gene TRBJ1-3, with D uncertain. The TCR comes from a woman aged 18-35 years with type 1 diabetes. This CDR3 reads CASSVVAGSGNTIYF. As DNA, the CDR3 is TGTGCCAGCAGCGTAGTGGCAGGCTCTGGAAACACCATATATTTT.